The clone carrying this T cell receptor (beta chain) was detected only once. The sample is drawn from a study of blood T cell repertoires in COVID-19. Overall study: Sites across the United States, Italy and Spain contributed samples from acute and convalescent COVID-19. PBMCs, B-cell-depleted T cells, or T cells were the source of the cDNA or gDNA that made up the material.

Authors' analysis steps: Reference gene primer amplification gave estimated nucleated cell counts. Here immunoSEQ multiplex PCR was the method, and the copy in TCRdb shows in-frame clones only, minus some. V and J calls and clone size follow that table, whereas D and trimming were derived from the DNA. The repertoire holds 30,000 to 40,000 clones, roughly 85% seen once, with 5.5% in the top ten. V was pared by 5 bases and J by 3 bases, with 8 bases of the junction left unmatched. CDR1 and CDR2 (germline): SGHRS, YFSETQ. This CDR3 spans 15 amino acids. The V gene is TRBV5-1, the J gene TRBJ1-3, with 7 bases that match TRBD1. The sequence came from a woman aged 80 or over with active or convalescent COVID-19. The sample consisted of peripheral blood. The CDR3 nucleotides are TGCGCCAGCAGGATATCAGGGGGAGGTGGAAACACCATATATTTT. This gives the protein CASRISGGGGNTIYF.